The clone carrying this T cell receptor (beta chain) was seen once. The antigen is not known. This CDR3 is 15 amino acids long. V gave up 5 bases and J gave up 4 bases; unmatched junction bases: 8. In germline, CDR1 is SGHDT, CDR2 YYEEEE. Some clones are missing from TCRdb's copy, which holds only in-frame ones; the method was immunoSEQ multiplex PCR. Counted here are under 75,000 clones, about 95% occurring once; the ten biggest clones make up around 1%. The data originate from a study of cytomegalovirus exposure and HLA in healthy donors. Study-level information: It was reported in a later analysis that the same platform had been used for the roughly 130 validation repertoires as for the roughly 710 first-cohort repertoires. Whole-study findings and limits: A later analysis found first-cohort TCR clusters tended to co-occur in the 90 to 150 validation repertoires. Most TCR sequences were rare, but some public TCRs occurred in many donors. Researchers catalogued about 150 TCR beta chains as cytomegalovirus-associated.

This chain connects TRBV5-6 to TRBJ2-1, with TRBD1 identical over 8 bases. The sequence was obtained from a woman under 30 in good health and CMV-seronegative. The sample consisted of PBMCs. The DNA for the CDR3 is TGTGCCAGCAGACCCGGACAGGGTTCTTACAATGAGCAGTTCTTC. It specifies CASRPGQGSYNEQFF.